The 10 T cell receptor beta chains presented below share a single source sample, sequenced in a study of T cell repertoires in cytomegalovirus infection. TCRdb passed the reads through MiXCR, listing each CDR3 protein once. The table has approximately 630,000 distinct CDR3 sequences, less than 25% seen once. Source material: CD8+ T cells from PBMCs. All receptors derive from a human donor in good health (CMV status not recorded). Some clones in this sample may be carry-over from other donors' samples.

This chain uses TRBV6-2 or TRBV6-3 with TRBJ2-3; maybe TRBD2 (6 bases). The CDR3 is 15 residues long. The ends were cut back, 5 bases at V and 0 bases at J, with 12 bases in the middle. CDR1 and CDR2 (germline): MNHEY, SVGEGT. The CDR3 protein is CASSVWRGSTDTQYF. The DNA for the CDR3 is TGTGCCAGCAGTGTATGGCGGGGAAGCACAGATACGCAGTATTTT.

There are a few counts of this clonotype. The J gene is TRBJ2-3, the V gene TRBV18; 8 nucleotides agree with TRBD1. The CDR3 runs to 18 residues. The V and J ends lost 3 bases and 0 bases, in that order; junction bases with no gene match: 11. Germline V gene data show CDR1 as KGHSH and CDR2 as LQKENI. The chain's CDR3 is CASSPGGTGSESTDTQYF. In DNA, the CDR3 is TGTGCCAGCTCACCGGGCGGGACAGGCTCCGAGAGCACAGATACGCAGTATTTT.

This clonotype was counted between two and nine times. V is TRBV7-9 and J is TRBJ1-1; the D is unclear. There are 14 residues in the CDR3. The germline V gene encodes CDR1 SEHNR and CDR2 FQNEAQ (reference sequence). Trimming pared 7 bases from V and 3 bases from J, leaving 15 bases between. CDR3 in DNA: TGTGCCAGCACCAACCTAGGGAGGGACACTGAAGCTTTCTTT. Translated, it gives CASTNLGRDTEAFF.

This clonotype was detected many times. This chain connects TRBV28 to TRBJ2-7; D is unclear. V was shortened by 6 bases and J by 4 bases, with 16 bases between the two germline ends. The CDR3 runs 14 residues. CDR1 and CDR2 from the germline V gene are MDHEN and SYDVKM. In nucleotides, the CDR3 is TGTGCCAGCAGCCCTTTGGATCAGGCTTACGAGCAGTACGTC. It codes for CASSPLDQAYEQYV.

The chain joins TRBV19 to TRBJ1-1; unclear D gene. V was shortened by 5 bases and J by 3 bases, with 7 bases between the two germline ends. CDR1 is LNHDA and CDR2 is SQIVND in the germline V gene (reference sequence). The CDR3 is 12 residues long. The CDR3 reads CASSWAYTEAFF. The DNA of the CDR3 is TGTGCCAGTAGTTGGGCATACACTGAAGCTTTCTTT.

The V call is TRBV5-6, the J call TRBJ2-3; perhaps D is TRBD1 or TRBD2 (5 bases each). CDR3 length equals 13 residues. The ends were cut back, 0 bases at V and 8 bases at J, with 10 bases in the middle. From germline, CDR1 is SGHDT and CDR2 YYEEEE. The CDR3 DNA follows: TGTGCCAGCAGCTTGGGGGGGAAGGGTACGCAGTATTTT. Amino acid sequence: CASSLGGKGTQYF.

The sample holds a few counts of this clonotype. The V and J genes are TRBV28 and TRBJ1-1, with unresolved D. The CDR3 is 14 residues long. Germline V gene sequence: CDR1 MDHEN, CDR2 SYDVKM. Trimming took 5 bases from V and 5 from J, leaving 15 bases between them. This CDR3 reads CASSPDTLITEAFF. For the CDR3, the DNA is TGTGCCAGCAGTCCAGACACCCTAATAACTGAAGCTTTCTTT. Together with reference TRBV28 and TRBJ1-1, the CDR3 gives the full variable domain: DVKVTQSSRYLVKRTGEKVFLECVQDMDHENMFWYRQDPGLGLRLIYFSYDVKMKEKGDIPEGYSVSREKKERFSLILESASTNQTSMYLCASSPDTLITEAFFGQGTRLTVV.

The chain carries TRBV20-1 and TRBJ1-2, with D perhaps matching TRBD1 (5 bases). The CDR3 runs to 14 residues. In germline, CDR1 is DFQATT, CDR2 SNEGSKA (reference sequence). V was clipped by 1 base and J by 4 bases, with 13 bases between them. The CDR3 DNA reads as TGCAGTGCTAGAGGAAGGGGCGAGCCCTATGGCTACACCTTC. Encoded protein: CSARGRGEPYGYTF.

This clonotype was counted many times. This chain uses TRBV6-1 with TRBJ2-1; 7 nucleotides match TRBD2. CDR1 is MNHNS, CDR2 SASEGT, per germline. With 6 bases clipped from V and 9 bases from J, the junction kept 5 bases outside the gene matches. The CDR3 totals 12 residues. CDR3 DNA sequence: TGTGCCAGCAGCAGAATAGCGGGTGAGCAGTTCTTC. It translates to CASSRIAGEQFF.

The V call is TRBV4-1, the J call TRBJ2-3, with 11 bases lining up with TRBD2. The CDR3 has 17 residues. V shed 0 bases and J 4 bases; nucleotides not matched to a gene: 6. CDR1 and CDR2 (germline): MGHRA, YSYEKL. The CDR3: CASSQEPTSGASDTQYF. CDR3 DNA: TGCGCCAGCAGCCAAGAGCCGACTAGCGGGGCATCAGATACGCAGTATTTT.